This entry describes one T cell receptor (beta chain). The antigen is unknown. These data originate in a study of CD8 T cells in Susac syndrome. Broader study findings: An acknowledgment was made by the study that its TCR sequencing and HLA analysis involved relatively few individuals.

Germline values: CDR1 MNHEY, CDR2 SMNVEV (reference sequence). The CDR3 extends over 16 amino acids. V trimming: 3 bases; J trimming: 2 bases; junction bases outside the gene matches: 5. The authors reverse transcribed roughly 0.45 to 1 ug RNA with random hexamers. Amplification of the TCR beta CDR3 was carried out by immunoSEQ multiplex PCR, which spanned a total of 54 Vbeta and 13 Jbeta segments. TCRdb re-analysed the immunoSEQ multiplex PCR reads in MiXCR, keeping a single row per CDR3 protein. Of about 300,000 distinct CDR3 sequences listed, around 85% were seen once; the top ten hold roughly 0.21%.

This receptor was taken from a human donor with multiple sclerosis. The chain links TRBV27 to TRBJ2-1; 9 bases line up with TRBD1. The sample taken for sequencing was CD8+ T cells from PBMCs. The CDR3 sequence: CASSFTGGGPYNEQFF. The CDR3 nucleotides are TGTGCCAGCAGTTTTACAGGGGGCGGACCCTACAATGAGCAGTTCTTC.